The clone carrying this TCR beta chain was seen more than once but under ten times. Its antigen remains unknown. These data originate in a study of T cell repertoires in cytomegalovirus infection. The CDR3 has 14 residues. V gave up 5 bases and J gave up 5 bases; unmatched junction bases: 8. The germline CDR1 and CDR2 sequences are SGHNT and YYREEE (reference sequence). TCRdb reanalysed the reads using MiXCR and keeps one entry per CDR3 protein. The table lists some 270,000 distinct CDR3 sequences, 20% to 25% of them singletons. The clonotype comes from a human donor in good health (CMV status not recorded). Some clones in this sample may be carry-over from other donors' samples. The specimen was cultured PBMCs, collected from culture after CMV antigen stimulation. The rearrangement uses TRBV5-4 and TRBJ2-5; the match to TRBD2 covers 8 bases. The CDR3 reads CASSAIAGTETQYF. In DNA form, the CDR3 reads TGTGCCAGCAGTGCCATAGCGGGAACCGAGACCCAGTACTTC. The complete variable domain, with remaining parts taken from reference TRBV5-4 and TRBJ2-5, reads ETGVTQSPTHLIKTRGQQVTLRCSSQSGHNTVSWYQQALGQGPQFIFQYYREEENGRGNFPPRFSGLQFPNYSSELNVNALELDDSALYLCASSAIAGTETQYFGPGTRLLVL.